The 9 T cell receptor beta chains below were found in one sample sequenced in a study of vaccination and CD4 T cells after COVID-19. Treatment indicated: approximately nine-day PBMC culture with coronavirus spike peptide pools or control peptides (ViraFEST assay). An Oncomine TCR Beta short-read assay was used to sequence the DNA from cultured CD4+ T cells. TCRdb recomputed calls from the PCR reads with MiXCR, one row per CDR3 protein. The table lists about 14,000 distinct CDR3 sequences, around a fifth of them singletons. The antigens these receptors bind are not known. The specimen was cultured CD4+ T cells from blood. Source of these receptors: a human donor with COVID-19.

This clonotype was seen a handful of times. V gene TRBV5-1 combines with J gene TRBJ1-5; no clear D. Between the trimmed V and J ends, which lost 4 bases and 2 bases, there was a span of 10 bases. Per the germline V gene, CDR1 is SGHRS and CDR2 is YFSETQ. The CDR3 is 14 amino acids. The CDR3 reads CASSLDGRNQPQHF. Written as DNA, the CDR3 is TGCGCCAGCAGCCTAGACGGACGCAATCAGCCCCAGCATTTT. Filled out from reference TRBV5-1 and TRBJ1-5, the complete variable domain reads KAGVTQTPRYLIKTRGQQVTLSCSPISGHRSVSWYQQTPGQGLQFLFEYFSETQRNKGNFPGRFSGRQFSNSRSEMNVSTLELGDSALYLCASSLDGRNQPQHFGDGTRLSIL.

V and J are TRBV6-2 or TRBV6-3 and TRBJ2-2, with D unresolved. The CDR3 is made up of 15 amino acids. Germline V CDR1 and CDR2: MNHEY, SVGEGT. V lost 4 bases to trimming and J lost 10 bases, with 19 bases between them. As DNA, the CDR3 is TGTGCCAGCAGTTCTAAAAAATTGCGACACTCGGAGCTGTTTTTT. Translating gives CASSSKKLRHSELFF.

This sequence joins TRBV29-1 and TRBJ2-5; TRBD1 aligns across 9 bases. In germline, CDR1 is SQVTM, CDR2 ANQGSEA. The J segment lost 3 bases and the V segment lost 4 bases, leaving 0 bases of the junction unmatched. The CDR3 totals 12 residues. CDR3 nucleotide sequence: TGCAGCGTTGGGACAGGGGAAGAGACCCAGTACTTC. Its translation: CSVGTGEETQYF.

This clonotype appeared a few times. The CDR3 spells CASSLGEGPSIDSGSPLHF. In nucleotides, the CDR3 is TGTGCCAGCAGCTTGGGAGAGGGACCTTCGATAGACTCTGGTTCACCCCTCCACTTT. The rearrangement links TRBV5-4 to TRBJ1-6; TRBD1 is a possible D gene (5 bases). Deletions cut 0 bases from V and 9 bases from J, with 25 bases between. Germline lookup yields CDR1 SGHNT and CDR2 YYREEE (reference sequence). The CDR3 totals 19 residues. Filled out from reference TRBV5-4 and TRBJ1-6, the complete variable domain reads ETGVTQSPTHLIKTRGQQVTLRCSSQSGHNTVSWYQQALGQGPQFIFQYYREEENGRGNFPPRFSGLQFPNYSSELNVNALELDDSALYLCASSLGEGPSIDSGSPLHFGNGTRLTVT.

The J gene is TRBJ1-2, the V gene TRBV6-1, with 7 bases fitting TRBD1. V shed 9 bases, J shed 0 bases, and the junction held 4 bases outside the gene matches. The CDR3 is made up of 13 amino acids. The V gene's germline CDR1 is MNHNS and CDR2 SASEGT. The CDR3 nucleotides are TGTGCCAGTAGGGACAGCGCTAACTATGGCTACACCTTC. Its translation: CASRDSANYGYTF.

The chain joins TRBV2 to TRBJ2-3; the D call may be TRBD1 or TRBD2 (7 bases each). The V gene's germline CDR1 is SNHLY and CDR2 FYNNEI. The V end lost 9 bases, the J end lost 2 bases, and 15 bases lay between the germline ends. This CDR3 region has 14 residues. CDR3 sequence reads: CASQGGAVTDTQYF. CDR3 nucleotide sequence: TGTGCCAGTCAGGGGGGGGCGGTCACAGATACGCAGTATTTT.

The rearrangement links TRBV12-3 or TRBV12-4 to TRBJ2-3; D is unresolved. This CDR3 has 13 residues. The germline V and J ends were trimmed by 6 bases and 2 bases, with 9 bases remaining between them. Here the CDR3 DNA reads TGTGCCAGCAGGGTTACAGCCACAGATACGCAGTATTTT. Its translation: CASRVTATDTQYF.

This clonotype has a handful of counts. V and J are TRBV19 and TRBJ1-1; 9 nucleotides agree with TRBD1. The CDR3 consists of 14 residues. From germline, CDR1 is LNHDA and CDR2 SQIVND (reference sequence). V shed 9 bases, J shed 5 bases, and the junction held 10 bases outside the gene matches. The CDR3 DNA sequence: TGTGCCAGCACTACGCCGGGACAGGGAACTGAAGCTTTCTTT. Its protein is CASTTPGQGTEAFF.

V gene TRBV7-9 combines with J gene TRBJ1-5, with 12 bases identical to TRBD1. The J segment lost 3 bases and the V segment lost 5 bases, leaving 5 bases of the junction unmatched. The CDR3 is 16 amino acids. Germline V gives CDR1 SEHNR, CDR2 FQNEAQ (reference sequence). CDR3 residues: CASSQGQGAANQPQHF. The CDR3 DNA reads as TGTGCCAGCAGCCAGGGACAGGGGGCCGCCAATCAGCCCCAGCATTTT.